Sequencing of this TCR beta chain was carried out in a study of CD8 T cells in ankylosing spondylitis. Regarding the study as a whole: Before this, some motif variants had been reported in reactive arthritis synovial fluid and blood. Clones linked with disease were CD8+ and fairly uncommon in the peripheral blood.

This clonotype was observed at least ten times. Its antigen is not identified. Germline values: CDR1 DFQATT, CDR2 SNEGSKA (reference sequence). The CDR3 extends over 14 amino acids. The V and J ends lost 6 bases and 9 bases, in that order; junction bases with no gene match: 14. TCRdb redid the calling of the 5' RACE reads with MiXCR, one entry per CDR3 protein. The table lists 250,000 to 350,000 distinct CDR3 sequences, around 21% of them singletons. The rearrangement joins TRBV20-1 to TRBJ2-1; 7 nucleotides agree with TRBD2. The sequence came from a female donor with ankylosing spondylitis or in good health (not recorded which). The source material was blood, either unsorted or a sorted T cell fraction (not recorded which). This CDR3 reads CSALSVAGVTEQFF. CDR3 nucleotides: TGCAGTGCCCTCTCCGTGGCGGGAGTAACTGAGCAGTTCTTC.